One and the same sample provided the 7 T cell receptor beta chains below, sequenced in a study of spatial heterogeneity in lung cancer. Stated time point: sample taken at primary tumor resection. Unsorted whole RNA from tumor, nontumor lung or frozen PBMC underwent sequencing. Via MiXCR, TCRdb re-called the 5' RACE reads, giving one row per CDR3 protein. The table shows under 40,000 distinct CDR3 sequences, with approximately 5.2% occurring only once. Sequenced here: PBMCs, sampled at surgery. These receptor sequences come from a female donor with early-stage non-small cell lung cancer.

Ten or more counts support this clonotype. The rearrangement links TRBV29-1 to TRBJ2-7, with D hard to call. The V end was cut by 2 bases, the J end by 1 base, with 9 bases between. The CDR3 contains 13 residues. Germline lookup yields CDR1 SQVTM and CDR2 ANQGSEA. Written as DNA, the CDR3 is TGCAGCGTTGAAACGACGGAATCCTACGAGCAGTACTTC. It encodes CSVETTESYEQYF.

This clonotype was seen many times. This sequence joins TRBV7-8 and TRBJ2-5; D is undetermined. Trimming pared 11 bases from V and 4 bases from J, leaving 11 bases between. The CDR3 is 11 residues long. Germline V gene data show CDR1 as SGHVS and CDR2 as FQNEAQ. CDR3 sequence reads: CAPPKGETQYF. The CDR3 DNA follows: TGTGCCCCCCCGAAGGGAGAGACCCAGTACTTC.

The chain links TRBV5-5 to TRBJ1-5; unclear D gene. V dropped 0 bases and J dropped 0 bases, with 7 bases sitting between them. Germline values: CDR1 SGHKS, CDR2 YYEKEE (reference sequence). This CDR3 region has 15 residues. The CDR3 spells CASSLATYSNQPQHF. The CDR3 bases are TGTGCCAGCAGCTTGGCCACGTATAGCAATCAGCCCCAGCATTTT.

The chain recombines TRBV6-5 with TRBJ1-5; D gene uncertain. Germline CDR1 MNHEY, CDR2 SVGAGI. The ends were cut back, 0 bases at V and 3 bases at J, with 12 bases in the middle. This CDR3 has 16 amino acids. The DNA of the CDR3 is TGTGCCAGCAGTTACTCGTGGTCTGGGTTCAATCAGCCCCAGCATTTT. Residues: CASSYSWSGFNQPQHF.

The sample holds many counts of this clonotype. This chain links TRBV7-9 with TRBJ2-2; D possibly uses TRBD1 or TRBD2 (7 bases each). V lost 1 base and J lost 9, with 18 bases in between. The CDR3 totals 16 residues. Germline V gives CDR1 SEHNR, CDR2 FQNEAQ (reference sequence). CDR3 DNA sequence: TGTGCCAGCAGCTTAGGGGACAGCGGGGCGGCCCGGGAGCTGTTTTTT. The encoded protein is CASSLGDSGAARELFF.

The rearrangement links TRBV6-6 to TRBJ2-7; 10 nucleotides line up with TRBD1. This CDR3 is 12 amino acids long. J lost 6 bases, V lost 8 bases, and 4 bases had no gene match. Germline V gives CDR1 MNHNY, CDR2 SVGAGI (reference sequence). CDR3 nucleotides: TGTGCCAGCCACGACAGGGGGCGCGAGCAGTACTTC. Its protein is CASHDRGREQYF.

This clonotype was seen many times. The chain links TRBV20-1 to TRBJ1-1, with a tentative D call TRBD1 (5 bases). CDR3 length equals 12 residues. Trimming left V 6 bases short and J 5 bases short, with 13 bases between. The germline V gene has CDR1 DFQATT and CDR2 SNEGSKA (reference sequence). The CDR3: CSADSQGTEAFF. The CDR3 bases are TGCAGTGCCGACAGCCAAGGGACTGAAGCTTTCTTT.